A selection of T cell receptor beta chains follows, all from one sample in a study of T cells in narcolepsy. Generated by immunoSEQ multiplex PCR, the TCRdb table keeps only in-frame clones and is missing some. The table has tens of thousands of clones, around 79% seen once. Sequencing used memory (CD45RA-) CD4+ T cells from blood. Receptors originate from a human donor in good health. Both conserved end residues are part of each CDR3. D genes are given only for firm matches. The size field is filled for only some rows; it gives once, few, many or a size class.

CDR3 protein: CASRPGGSGNNEQFF
CDR3 DNA: TGTGCCAGCAGGCCTGGCGGGAGTGGAAACAATGAGCAGTTCTTC
J gene: TRBJ2-1
clone size: .
V gene: TRBV6-5
D gene: TRBD2

CDR3 protein: CAWKQGPMNTEAFF
CDR3 DNA: TGTGCCTGGAAACAGGGACCCATGAACACTGAAGCTTTCTTT
J gene: TRBJ1-1
clone size: .
V gene: TRBV30
D gene: .

CDR3 protein: CASSQAGQLSDFQLQENEQFF
CDR3 DNA: TGTGCCAGCAGCCAGGCGGGACAGCTCTCCGACTTCCAACTCCAGGAAAATGAGCAGTTCTTC
J gene: TRBJ2-1
clone size: .
V gene: TRBV14
D gene: .

CDR3 protein: CASSQELAGYNEQFF
CDR3 DNA: TGCGCCAGCAGCCAAGAGCTAGCGGGTTACAATGAGCAGTTCTTC
J gene: TRBJ2-1
clone size: .
V gene: TRBV4-1
D gene: TRBD2

CDR3 protein: CASRRGTSSYEQYF
CDR3 DNA: TGTGCCAGCAGGAGGGGGACTAGCTCCTACGAGCAGTACTTC
J gene: TRBJ2-7
clone size: .
V gene: TRBV6-6
D gene: TRBD2

CDR3 protein: CASSRFSGQRTRNEQFF
CDR3 DNA: TGTGCCAGCAGCCGCTTCTCAGGACAGAGGACCCGCAATGAGCAGTTCTTC
J gene: TRBJ2-1
clone size: .
V gene: TRBV7-2
D gene: .

CDR3 protein: CASSVLLQETQYF
CDR3 DNA: TGCGCCAGCAGTGTCCTTCTACAAGAGACCCAGTACTTC
J gene: TRBJ2-5
clone size: .
V gene: TRBV5-1
D gene: .

CDR3 protein: CASSLVTSYNEQFF
CDR3 DNA: TGCGCCAGCAGCTTGGTGACCTCCTACAATGAGCAGTTCTTC
J gene: TRBJ2-1
clone size: .
V gene: TRBV5-1
D gene: .

CDR3 protein: CATHRALGANVLTF
CDR3 DNA: TGTGCCACCCACAGGGCGCTTGGGGCCAACGTCCTGACTTTC
J gene: TRBJ2-6
clone size: few
V gene: TRBV10-3
D gene: .

CDR3 protein: CAIRGTSGTASTDTQYF
CDR3 DNA: TGTGCCATCAGAGGGACTAGCGGGACCGCCTCAACAGATACGCAGTATTTT
J gene: TRBJ2-3
clone size: once
V gene: TRBV10-3
D gene: TRBD2

CDR3 protein: CASSPSLGMHKNTEAFF
CDR3 DNA: TGTGCCAGCAGCCCAAGCCTTGGGATGCACAAGAACACTGAAGCTTTCTTT
J gene: TRBJ1-1
clone size: .
V gene: TRBV9
D gene: .

CDR3 protein: CASSLSRAGGIQYF
CDR3 DNA: TGTGCCAGCAGCCTCAGCAGGGCGGGCGGCATTCAGTACTTC
J gene: TRBJ2-4
clone size: .
V gene: TRBV11-3
D gene: .

CDR3 protein: CASSPRVTDTQYF
CDR3 DNA: TGTGCCAGCAGCCCCAGGGTAACAGATACGCAGTATTTT
J gene: TRBJ2-3
clone size: .
V gene: TRBV11-3
D gene: .

CDR3 protein: CASRPDIFNQPQHF
CDR3 DNA: TGTGCAAGTCGCCCAGACATATTCAATCAGCCCCAGCATTTT
J gene: TRBJ1-5
clone size: .
V gene: TRBV12-2
D gene: .

CDR3 protein: CASSFRDRDPEAFF
CDR3 DNA: TGTGCCAGCAGTTTCCGGGACAGGGACCCTGAAGCTTTCTTT
J gene: TRBJ1-1
clone size: few
V gene: TRBV28
D gene: TRBD1

CDR3 protein: CASSRRLQETQYF
CDR3 DNA: TGCGCCAGCAGCCGACGACTCCAAGAGACCCAGTACTTC
J gene: TRBJ2-5
clone size: .
V gene: TRBV5-1
D gene: .

CDR3 protein: CASSIDRGIYGYTF
CDR3 DNA: TGTGCCAGTAGTATAGATCGAGGGATCTATGGCTACACCTTC
J gene: TRBJ1-2
clone size: .
V gene: TRBV19
D gene: .

CDR3 protein: CSVEGHRGRETQYF
CDR3 DNA: TGCAGCGTGGAGGGGCACAGGGGGCGGGAGACCCAGTACTTC
J gene: TRBJ2-5
clone size: .
V gene: TRBV29-1
D gene: TRBD1

CDR3 protein: CASSPPGITEAFF
CDR3 DNA: TGTGCCAGCTCACCACCAGGGATAACTGAAGCTTTCTTT
J gene: TRBJ1-1
clone size: once
V gene: TRBV18
D gene: .